A single sample gave rise to the 19 T cell receptor beta chains below, sequenced in a study of T cells after posttransplantation cyclophosphamide. TCRdb's copy holds only in-frame clones and misses some; the assay was immunoSEQ multiplex PCR. The repertoire holds 51,000 or so clones, 94% seen once, with 2.5% to 3.5% in the top ten. The sample taken for sequencing was PBMCs. The receptor source for this set is a woman in her twenties or thirties in good health and a related stem cell transplant donor.

The chain employs TRBV7-2 and TRBJ2-5; 8 positions match TRBD2. This CDR3 comprises 16 residues. V shed 7 bases, J shed 7 bases, and the junction held 17 bases outside the gene matches. Per germline, CDR1 SGHTA and CDR2 FQGNSA. Written as DNA, the CDR3 is TGTGCCAGCACCCGGGCGGGCGGGGGGCTGAGTGGGACCCAGTACTTC. Its protein is CASTRAGGGLSGTQYF.

V usage is TRBV18 and J usage is TRBJ2-7, with D possibly matching TRBD1 (6 bases). This CDR3 comprises 14 residues. CDR1 KGHSH and CDR2 LQKENI come from the germline V gene. The V and J ends lost 4 bases and 2 bases respectively, with 12 bases between them. In DNA, the CDR3 is TGTGCCAGCTCACTGACAGGTTCCACCTACGAGCAGTACTTC. It is translated as CASSLTGSTYEQYF.

The chain combines TRBV4-1 with TRBJ1-1; the match to TRBD1 covers 7 bases. Germline V lookup: CDR1 MGHRA, CDR2 YSYEKL. Trimming removed 1 base from V and 4 bases from J; junction bases left unmatched: 6. The CDR3 covers 15 residues. In DNA form, the CDR3 reads TGCGCCAGCAGCCAAGTTGGCAGGGGGACCACTGAAGCTTTCTTT. This gives the protein CASSQVGRGTTEAFF.

This chain uses TRBV4-1 with TRBJ2-7, with D possibly TRBD2 on 5 matching bases. V lost 1 base, J lost 5 bases, and 12 bases lay in between. CDR1 and CDR2 from the germline V gene are MGHRA and YSYEKL. The CDR3 has 14 residues. CDR3 coding DNA: TGCGCCAGCAGCCAAGCCCCGGCCGGGGACGAGCAGTACTTC. Protein product: CASSQAPAGDEQYF.

This chain links TRBV6-4 with TRBJ1-3; 7 bases align to TRBD1. The CDR3 contains 15 residues. With V trimmed by 6 bases and J by 4 bases, 9 bases remained unmatched. Germline V CDR1 and CDR2: MRHNA, SNTAGT. The CDR3 reads CASSPIGQDGNTIYF. DNA of the CDR3: TGTGCCAGCAGCCCTATCGGACAGGACGGAAACACCATATATTTT.

The chain uses TRBV18 and TRBJ2-5; D ambiguous. The CDR3 is 14 residues long. The germline V and J ends were trimmed by 3 bases and 5 bases, with 13 bases remaining between them. The germline gives CDR1 KGHSH, CDR2 LQKENI. The CDR3 nucleotides read TGTGCCAGCTCACCTGAGGTTTTATTGGAGACCCAGTACTTC. Its protein is CASSPEVLLETQYF.

This chain links TRBV5-1 with TRBJ1-4; D is ambiguous. Germline V CDR1 and CDR2: SGHRS, YFSETQ. The CDR3 spans 15 residues. V lost 0 bases to trimming and J lost 5 bases, with 11 bases between them. In DNA form, the CDR3 reads TGCGCCAGCAGCTTGGCAGAGGGTTCCAATGAAAAACTGTTTTTT. It encodes CASSLAEGSNEKLFF.

This clone was picked up one time. The V call is TRBV23-1, the J call TRBJ2-3, with TRBD1 as a possible D gene (6 bases). TRBV23-1 counts as an open reading frame of uncertain function. Deletions cut 6 bases from V and 6 bases from J, with 28 bases between. This CDR3 contains 18 residues. CDR3 nucleotides: TGCGCCAGCAGACCTACCGGGACGAAAAATACAACAGGGGATACGCAGTATTTT. Translation gives CASRPTGTKNTTGDTQYF.

The gene calls are TRBV6-1 and TRBJ2-3; D is possibly TRBD1 (5 bases). This CDR3 is built from 14 residues. Germline V CDR1 and CDR2: MNHNS, SASEGT. With 4 bases removed from V and 0 bases from J, the gap between germline ends came to 8 bases. The CDR3 bases are TGTGCCAGCAGTGCAGGGATCAGCACAGATACGCAGTATTTT. As protein: CASSAGISTDTQYF.

V is TRBV11-3 and J is TRBJ2-1; unclear D gene. Germline-derived CDR1 and CDR2 are SGHNT and YENEEA. V was cut by 2 bases and J by 3 bases, with 5 bases left in between. CDR3 length: 13 residues. CDR3 loop: CASSLNYYNEQFF. In DNA, the CDR3 is TGTGCCAGCAGCTTAAACTACTACAATGAGCAGTTCTTC. The full variable domain, completed using reference TRBV11-3 and TRBJ2-1, is EAGVVQSPRYKIIEKKQPVAFWCNPISGHNTLYWYLQNLGQGPELLIRYENEEAVDDSQLPKDRFSAERLKGVDSTLKIQPAELGDSAVYLCASSLNYYNEQFFGPGTRLTVL.

The chain joins TRBV2 to TRBJ1-1; D is unresolved. Trimming pared 5 bases from V and 2 bases from J, leaving 9 bases between. CDR1 is SNHLY and CDR2 is FYNNEI in the germline V gene. The CDR3 consists of 13 residues. The CDR3 is CASSSRLNTEAFF. CDR3 bases: TGTGCCAGCAGTTCTCGTTTAAACACTGAAGCTTTCTTT.

The V call is TRBV29-1, the J call TRBJ2-3, with D possibly TRBD1 on 8 matching bases. Trimming left V 3 bases short and J 7 bases short, with 23 bases between. CDR3 size: 16 residues. CDR1 is SQVTM, CDR2 ANQGSEA, per germline. CDR3 sequence: CSVDRQGTILRNTQYF. The CDR3 coding sequence is TGCAGCGTTGACCGACAGGGGACTATACTAAGGAATACGCAGTATTTT.

The CDR3 bases are TGTGCCAGCAGTTACCGACAGGGCACTGAAGCTTTCTTT. This sequence encodes CASSYRQGTEAFF. V usage is TRBV6-5 and J usage is TRBJ1-1, with 7 positions matching TRBD1. Trimming cost V 2 bases and J 4 bases; bases outside gene matches: 1. Germline CDR1 MNHEY, CDR2 SVGAGI. This CDR3 region has 13 residues.

This chain connects TRBV18 to TRBJ2-3; 7 bases fit TRBD2. The J segment lost 5 bases and the V segment lost 3 bases, leaving 5 bases of the junction unmatched. In germline, CDR1 is KGHSH, CDR2 LQKENI. The CDR3 sequence is 14 residues long. The CDR3 here is CASSPRGGRDTQYF. In DNA form, the CDR3 reads TGTGCCAGCTCACCCCGGGGAGGGAGAGATACGCAGTATTTT.

This chain uses TRBV19 with TRBJ2-5, with a possible D match to TRBD2 (5 bases). Germline V lookup: CDR1 LNHDA, CDR2 SQIVND (reference sequence). CDR3 length: 17 residues. V was pared by 1 base and J by 0 bases, with 15 bases between. CDR3: CASSIAGRLAHQETQYF. The CDR3 DNA follows: TGTGCCAGTAGTATAGCGGGTCGTCTAGCTCACCAAGAGACCCAGTACTTC.

In its sample, this clone was seen once. This chain uses TRBV19 with TRBJ1-5; the D gene is possibly TRBD1 (5 bases). This CDR3 comprises 16 residues. The V and J ends lost 5 bases and 6 bases respectively, with 20 bases between them. CDR1 is LNHDA and CDR2 is SQIVND in the germline V gene (reference sequence). CDR3 loop: CASSFRRVSGSQPQHF. The DNA of the CDR3 is TGTGCCAGTAGTTTTCGCAGGGTGTCCGGCAGTCAGCCCCAGCATTTT.

The chain carries TRBV9 and TRBJ2-3; 12 nucleotides match TRBD2. V lost 0 bases, J lost 12 bases, and 8 bases stayed unmatched. Looked up from germline, CDR1 is SGDLS and CDR2 is YYNGEE. The CDR3 is 15 amino acids. CDR3 sequence (DNA): TGTGCCAGCAGCGTAGTTGGACTAGCGGGGAACTCTCAGTATTTT. The encoded protein is CASSVVGLAGNSQYF.

This chain uses TRBV7-8 with TRBJ2-7; TRBD1 matches at 10 bases. From germline, CDR1 is SGHVS and CDR2 FQNEAQ. After removal of 5 bases from V and 0 bases from J, the junction contained 7 bases not matched to a gene. The CDR3 loop spans 16 amino acids. As DNA, the CDR3 is TGTGCCAGCAGCAAGGGACAGGGGCAGGCCTCCTACGAGCAGTACTTC. Protein product: CASSKGQGQASYEQYF.

This chain uses TRBV6-5 with TRBJ1-2, with D perhaps matching TRBD1 (5 bases). V was cut by 6 bases and J by 1 base, with 15 bases left in between. Germline lookup yields CDR1 MNHEY and CDR2 SVGAGI. The CDR3 extends over 15 amino acids. The CDR3 coding sequence is TGTGCCAGCAGGGATGGCCAGGGCCTTAACTATGGCTACACCTTC. It yields the protein CASRDGQGLNYGYTF.